This T cell receptor beta chain was identified during a study of blood T cell repertoires in COVID-19 (dated by TCRdb to about 2020). A note on the overall study: Collaborator samples came from the United States, Italy and Spain and covered acute and convalescent phases of COVID-19. The samples were drawn from two sources: the first 160 participants of the ongoing ImmuneRACE study, and 1,254 subjects contributed by 6 global collaborators. The prospective study material was composed of cDNA or gDNA derived from T cells, B-cell-depleted T cells, or PBMCs. A de-identified subject ID, COVID-19 status, age in years and sex were almost always included in the sample metadata. Subjects who had been exposed to COVID-19, were actively infected with it, or had recovered from it provided the deeply sampled blood TCRbeta repertoires that made up the dataset. Where available, HLA class I and class II types were obtained from metadata supplied by the sample provider rather than from assay-based typing. A freely available public database, intended as a resource for researchers studying the immune response to SARS-CoV-2, is where the repertoires were released. Broad study findings and their caveats: How much clinical and demographic metadata was included differed by source and by participant, and the metadata was provided uncurated.

As regards this clone: Its antigen target is currently unknown. Base quality data are lacking; no much larger clone is found one base away.

The germline V gene encodes CDR1 KGHDR and CDR2 SFDVKD. Its CDR3 holds 17 amino acids, cysteine through phenylalanine. Of the read, only the CDR3 DNA is kept; its 51 bases are in frame from base 1. Clipping removes 4 bases from V and 7 bases from J, with 17 as the unmatched junction base count. One collaborating source in Seattle enrolled patients during active infection and followed them longitudinally through the course of disease. Whole blood was collected in K2EDTA tubes by collaborating institutions according to the institutions' own protocols. Collaborator samples were shipped for TCRbeta analysis as frozen whole blood, isolated PBMCs, or DNA extracted from either sample type. TCRbeta CDR3 regions were amplified from genomic DNA by means of the immunoSEQ Assay, a bias-controlled multiplex PCR. From the authors' description of their analysis: Within the assay, amplification of reference gene primers was used to estimate how many nucleated cells each sample contained. To quantify the absolute abundance of each unique TCRbeta CDR3 rearrangement, sequence reads were collapsed and filtered. For each sample, productive Simpson clonality was calculated by taking the square root of Simpson's diversity index across productive rearrangements. TCRdb took this table from immuneACCESS and kept in-frame rearrangements with V and J called. Such tables lack part of the clones; where checked against another copy, unresolved V genes explain under half of the gap, and the rest is unexplained. D and trimming come from the DNA, and the V and J calls and clone size come from that table. The sample table shows 150,000 to 160,000 clones, and 65% to 90% are seen once. Over 10% of the sample is taken by the ten largest.

The clonotype originates from a woman aged 55 to 70 with COVID-19, enrolled during active disease. The chain is made from TRBV24-1 and TRBJ2-5, with TRBD1 matching 7 junction bases. The specimen sequenced was peripheral blood. This receptor carries the CDR3 CATSDSQRDSRPGTQYF. The DNA sequence is as follows: TGTGCCACCAGTGACTCTCAACGGGACAGCCGACCAGGGACCCAGTACTTC.